This record covers a single T cell receptor beta chain. Its cognate antigen is unknown. These data originate in a study of PD-1 blockade in classical Hodgkin lymphoma. Findings and limits, study-wide: Baseline TCR diversity was reportedly lower in newly diagnosed patients than in healthy donors. It was reported as lower still in relapsed/refractory patients.

CDR1 and CDR2 (germline): MNHEY, SVGAGI. V lost 8 bases and J lost 5; bases outside the gene matches: 2. CDR3 length: 11 amino acids. The sample's time point: newly diagnosed, previously untreated cHL patient sample. Profiled with immunoSEQ multiplex PCR; TCRdb holds only in-frame clones, not every one. The sample includes tens of thousands of clones, about nine tenths of them seen just once. This receptor was identified in a human donor with classical Hodgkin lymphoma. This chain links TRBV6-5 with TRBJ2-5, with 7 positions matching TRBD2. Sequenced sample: peripheral blood mononuclear cells (PBMCs). The CDR3 nucleotides are TGTGCCAGCGCGGGAGTGGAGACCCAGTACTTC. It translates to CASAGVETQYF.